Each of the 20 T cell receptor beta chains below was sequenced from the same sample in a study of shared T cell receptors in the human thymus. TCRdb's copy holds only in-frame clones and misses some; the assay was immunoSEQ multiplex PCR. Among 720,000 or so clones listed, 70% to 90% were seen once. The same specimen was also included in a second study, on human thymus T cells.

Sequencing input: thymocytes. The receptors originated from a girl younger than two with a congenital heart defect.

This clone has just one count. The CDR3 DNA follows: TGTGCCAGCAGCCTAGACAGGGGGTTGAACACTGAAGCTTTCTTT. Protein: CASSLDRGLNTEAFF. This chain links TRBV5-6 with TRBJ1-1; 9 bases agree with TRBD1. In germline, CDR1 is SGHDT, CDR2 YYEEEE. V dropped 4 bases and J dropped 0; count of bases not matched to a gene: 4. CDR3 length: 15 residues. Full variable domain (rest looked up from reference TRBV5-6 and TRBJ1-1): DAGVTQSPTHLIKTRGQQVTLRCSPKSGHDTVSWYQQALGQGPQFIFQYYEEEERQRGNFPDRFSGHQFPNYSSELNVNALLLGDSALYLCASSLDRGLNTEAFFGQGTRLTVV.

This CDR3 reads CASSPTQGEGTGELFF. CDR3 DNA: TGTGCCAGCAGCCCTACCCAAGGTGAGGGTACCGGGGAGCTGTTTTTT. The chain recombines TRBV28 with TRBJ2-2; D possibly corresponds to TRBD2 (5 bases). The CDR3 runs 16 residues. Germline V gene lookup returns CDR1 MDHEN and CDR2 SYDVKM. Trimming cost V 6 bases and J 5 bases, with 19 bases left between them.

The chain has TRBV4-1 and TRBJ1-2, with TRBD1 identical over 8 bases. This CDR3 has 13 residues. In germline, CDR1 is MGHRA, CDR2 YSYEKL. V lost 4 bases and J lost 4; bases outside the gene matches: 2. CDR3 nucleotides: TGCGCCAGCAGCCCGGGACAGGCCTATGGCTACACCTTC. It codes for CASSPGQAYGYTF.

This chain uses TRBV5-1 with TRBJ1-2; maybe TRBD1 (5 bases). CDR3 size: 18 residues. Trimming took 0 bases from V and 3 from J, leaving 21 bases between them. CDR1 and CDR2 from the germline V gene are SGHRS and YFSETQ. CDR3 sequence reads: CASSLGPATGKPDYGYTF. Here the CDR3 DNA reads TGCGCCAGCAGCTTGGGACCGGCAACAGGCAAACCCGACTATGGCTACACCTTC.

V and J are TRBV6-1 and TRBJ2-3; weak D call: TRBD2 (5 bases). V shed 1 base and J shed 5 bases, with 19 bases lying between them. CDR1 is MNHNS, CDR2 SASEGT, per germline. The CDR3 is made up of 17 amino acids. In nucleotides, the CDR3 is TGTGCCAGCAGTGAAGAAGGTCGAGACGGGATGGAAGATACGCAGTATTTT. Translated: CASSEEGRDGMEDTQYF.

The chain carries TRBV25-1 and TRBJ1-5, with D possibly TRBD1 on 6 matching bases. CDR1 and CDR2 from the germline V gene are MGHDK and SYGVNS. The germline V and J ends were trimmed by 3 bases and 5 bases, with 8 bases remaining between them. This CDR3 comprises 13 residues. The CDR3, as DNA: TGTGCCAGCAGTGATGAGGGGGATCAGCCCCAGCATTTT. Amino acid sequence: CASSDEGDQPQHF.

The rearrangement uses TRBV28 and TRBJ1-6; D perhaps matches TRBD1 (6 bases). CDR1 and CDR2 from the germline V gene are MDHEN and SYDVKM. The CDR3 has 18 amino acids. V was cut by 2 bases and J by 0 bases, with 14 bases left in between. CDR3 amino acids: CASSLPLGQSSYNSPLHF. The CDR3 DNA is TGTGCCAGCAGTTTACCCCTCGGACAGAGCTCCTATAATTCACCCCTCCACTTT.

The genes are TRBV14 and TRBJ2-1; 12 bases are shared with TRBD2. This CDR3 has 15 amino acids. Trimming took 1 base from V and 8 from J; bases not matched to a gene: 3. Germline V gene sequence: CDR1 SGHDN, CDR2 FVKESK. This CDR3 is CASSQGLAGEYEQFF. The CDR3 DNA sequence: TGTGCCAGCAGCCAAGGACTAGCGGGGGAGTATGAGCAGTTCTTC.

The chain combines TRBV11-2 with TRBJ1-1, with D possibly being TRBD1 (5 bases). The ends were cut back, 1 base at V and 6 bases at J, with 9 bases in the middle. This CDR3 spans 13 amino acids. Germline V CDR1 and CDR2: SGHAT, FQNNGV. CDR3 DNA sequence: TGTGCCAGCAGCTTAGTCTCAGGGCCTGAAGCTTTCTTT. Translating it yields CASSLVSGPEAFF.

V gene TRBV18 combines with J gene TRBJ2-7; weak D call: TRBD1 (6 bases). Trimming took 0 bases from V and 0 from J, leaving 18 bases between them. This CDR3 spans 18 amino acids. CDR1 and CDR2 (germline): KGHSH, LQKENI. Written as DNA, the CDR3 is TGTGCCAGCTCACCACCTGTCATACAGGGTCGGAACTCCTACGAGCAGTACTTC. It codes for CASSPPVIQGRNSYEQYF.

This clone was counted once. The chain joins TRBV6-1 to TRBJ1-5, with D possibly TRBD1 on 6 matching bases. The germline gives CDR1 MNHNS, CDR2 SASEGT. Trimming cost V 4 bases and J 9 bases, with 22 bases left between them. The CDR3 totals 16 residues. The CDR3 here is CASSAGGEILGAPQHF. The CDR3 DNA reads as TGTGCCAGCAGTGCGGGGGGCGAGATTCTGGGAGCGCCCCAGCATTTT.

This clone was detected once. V and J are TRBV15 and TRBJ2-1, with 9 bases lining up with TRBD1. The trim removed 2 bases at V and 8 bases at J, leaving 10 bases unmatched. This CDR3 has 16 residues. Germline lookup yields CDR1 LNHNV and CDR2 YYDKDF (reference sequence). The CDR3 region has the DNA TGTGCCACCAGCAGACTCCGTAGGACAGGGGACCATGAGCAGTTCTTC. Protein: CATSRLRRTGDHEQFF.

The genes are TRBV5-5 and TRBJ1-5, with D perhaps TRBD1 (5 bases). Deletions cut 4 bases from V and 5 bases from J, with 31 bases between. CDR3 length equals 20 residues. From germline, CDR1 is SGHKS and CDR2 YYEKEE (reference sequence). The CDR3 here is CASSPSYPAGQYPPDQPQHF. CDR3 nucleotide sequence: TGTGCCAGCAGCCCATCTTATCCGGCAGGGCAGTACCCTCCCGATCAGCCCCAGCATTTT. The full variable domain, with the rest looked up from reference TRBV5-5 and TRBJ1-5, is DAGVTQSPTHLIKTRGQQVTLRCSPISGHKSVSWYQQVLGQGPQFIFQYYEKEERGRGNFPDRFSARQFPNYSSELNVNALLLGDSALYLCASSPSYPAGQYPPDQPQHFGDGTRLSIL.

The chain joins TRBV10-3 to TRBJ1-6; TRBD1 agrees at 9 bases. Germline values: CDR1 ENHRY, CDR2 SYGVKD. J was trimmed by 10 bases and V by 2 bases; bases with no gene match: 12. The CDR3 has 17 residues. CDR3 nucleotide sequence: TGTGCCATCAGTGAGCCGAAAAACAGGGGGCAGGAGTCACCCCTCCACTTT. As protein: CAISEPKNRGQESPLHF.

The chain combines TRBV7-6 with TRBJ1-1; D possibly corresponds to TRBD1 (5 bases). Germline V gives CDR1 SGHVS, CDR2 FNYEAQ. The CDR3 loop spans 15 amino acids. Trimming cost V 3 bases and J 0 bases, with 11 bases left between them. The CDR3 here is CASSFPTALNTEAFF. In nucleotides, the CDR3 is TGTGCCAGCAGCTTTCCGACAGCCTTGAACACTGAAGCTTTCTTT. Looking up the rest from reference TRBV7-6 and TRBJ1-1 gives the full variable domain: GAGVSQSPRYKVTKRGQDVALRCDPISGHVSLYWYRQALGQGPEFLTYFNYEAQQDKSGLPNDRFSAERPEGSISTLTIQRTEQRDSAMYRCASSFPTALNTEAFFGQGTRLTVV.

The chain employs TRBV9 and TRBJ2-3; 11 bases match TRBD2. The CDR3 extends over 19 amino acids. Germline V gene data show CDR1 as SGDLS and CDR2 as YYNGEE. J gave up 3 bases and V 0 bases, and 12 bases lay outside the gene matches. The CDR3 here is CASSVASGGPLNQTDTQYF. The CDR3 region has the DNA TGTGCCAGCAGCGTAGCTAGCGGGGGGCCCCTCAACCAAACAGATACGCAGTATTTT. The full variable domain, rest sourced from reference TRBV9 and TRBJ2-3, is DSGVTQTPKHLITATGQRVTLRCSPRSGDLSVYWYQQSLDQGLQFLIQYYNGEERAKGNILERFSAQQFPDLHSELNLSSLELGDSALYFCASSVASGGPLNQTDTQYFGPGTRLTVL.

This chain links TRBV30 with TRBJ1-3; 10 bases line up with TRBD1. J lost 0 bases, V lost 0 bases, and 8 bases had no gene match. The germline V gene encodes CDR1 GTSNPN and CDR2 SVGIG (reference sequence). This CDR3 spans 18 amino acids. CDR3 sequence: CAWSVGTGAPISGNTIYF. CDR3 nucleotides: TGTGCCTGGAGTGTAGGGACAGGGGCGCCCATCTCTGGAAACACCATATATTTT.

The rearrangement uses TRBV4-1 and TRBJ2-1; 10 bases are a match to TRBD2. V shed 0 bases, J shed 6 bases, and the junction held 17 bases outside the gene matches. The CDR3 totals 20 residues. CDR1 and CDR2 from the germline V gene are MGHRA and YSYEKL. The CDR3 region is CASSQDLLIVAGGPGNEQFF. The CDR3 DNA is TGCGCCAGCAGCCAAGATCTCTTAATAGTAGCGGGGGGCCCGGGCAATGAGCAGTTCTTC.

This clone was seen once. V usage is TRBV27 and J usage is TRBJ1-6; D perhaps matches TRBD1 (6 bases). The CDR3 runs 21 residues. The V gene lost 7 bases and the J gene lost 5 bases, with 33 bases spanning the gap. Germline CDR1 is MNHEY and CDR2 is SMNVEV (reference sequence). This CDR3 is CASTRAPNRGGPGHHNSPLHF. CDR3 bases: TGTGCCAGCACCCGCGCACCCAACCGGGGGGGTCCGGGACACCATAATTCACCCCTCCACTTT.

The J gene is TRBJ1-4, the V gene TRBV4-2, with 9 bases identical to TRBD1. Germline loops: CDR1 LGHNA, CDR2 YNFKEQ. V lost 3 bases, J lost 6 bases, and 8 bases stayed unmatched. The CDR3 is made up of 16 amino acids. The DNA of the CDR3 is TGTGCCAGCAGCCAGAACAGGGGGCTCGGGGATGAAAAACTGTTTTTT. Translating it yields CASSQNRGLGDEKLFF.